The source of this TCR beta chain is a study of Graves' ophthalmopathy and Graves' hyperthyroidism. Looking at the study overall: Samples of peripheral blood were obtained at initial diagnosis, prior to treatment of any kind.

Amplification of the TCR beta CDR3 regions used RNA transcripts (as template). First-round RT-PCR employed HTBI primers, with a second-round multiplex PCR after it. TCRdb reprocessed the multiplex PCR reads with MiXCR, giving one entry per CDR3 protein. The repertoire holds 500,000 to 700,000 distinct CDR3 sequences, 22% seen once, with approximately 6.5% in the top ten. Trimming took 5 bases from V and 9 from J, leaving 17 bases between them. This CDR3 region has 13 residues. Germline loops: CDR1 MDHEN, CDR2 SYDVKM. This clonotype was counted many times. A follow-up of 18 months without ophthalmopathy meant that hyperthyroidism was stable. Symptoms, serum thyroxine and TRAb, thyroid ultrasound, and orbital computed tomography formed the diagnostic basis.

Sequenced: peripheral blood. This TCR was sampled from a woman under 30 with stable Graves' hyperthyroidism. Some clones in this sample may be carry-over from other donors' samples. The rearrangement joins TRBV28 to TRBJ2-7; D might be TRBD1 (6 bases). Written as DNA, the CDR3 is TGTGCCAGCAGTCAGGGACATCCCCGGGGGCAGTACTTC. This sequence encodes CASSQGHPRGQYF.